This passage covers 23 T cell receptor beta chains from one sample sequenced in a study of low-dose radiotherapy and immunotherapy resistance in tumors. Time point given: after trial treatment. The treatment: LDRT plus nivolumab, ipilimumab, low-dose cyclophosphamide and aspirin (RACIN trial). TRAV- and TRBV-specific primers, spanning alpha and beta chains, primed first-strand cDNA. The authors amplified TCRs for about 20 PCR cycles with a constant-region primer and a V-primer adapter. Each CDR3 protein is one row after TCRdb ran MiXCR on the reads. In the table there are some 100,000 distinct CDR3 sequences, around 21% of which are singletons. Material: PBMCs, obtained after low-dose radiotherapy plus immunotherapy. The receptor set was obtained from a male donor with prostate cancer.

This clonotype has ten or more counts. The gene calls are TRBV4-1 and TRBJ1-4; perhaps TRBD1 as D (6 bases). The germline V gene encodes CDR1 MGHRA and CDR2 YSYEKL. Trimming left V 4 bases short and J 0 bases short, with 12 bases between. This CDR3 comprises 16 residues. This CDR3 reads CASSRGTLATNEKLFF. CDR3 nucleotide sequence: TGCGCCAGCAGCCGAGGGACACTTGCAACTAATGAAAAACTGTTTTTT.

This clonotype has ten or more counts. The rearrangement uses TRBV6-5 and TRBJ2-3; the match to TRBD2 covers 16 bases. The V segment lost 5 bases and the J segment 5 bases; nucleotides outside the gene matches: 7. CDR1 and CDR2 from the germline V gene are MNHEY and SVGAGI. The CDR3 runs 17 residues. Written as DNA, the CDR3 is TGTGCCAGCAGTGCCCCCGGGACTAGCGGGAGGGAAGATACGCAGTATTTT. It translates to CASSAPGTSGREDTQYF.

This clonotype ranks as medium-sized (0.01 to 0.1%). J is TRBJ2-1 and V is TRBV5-5; no clear D gene. Germline CDR1 reads SGHKS; CDR2 reads YYEKEE (reference sequence). The V and J ends lost 0 bases and 6 bases respectively, with 7 bases between them. CDR3 size: 13 residues. The CDR3 nucleotides read TGTGCCAGCAGCTTGGATCTGGGCAATGAGCAGTTCTTC. Its translation: CASSLDLGNEQFF. Drawing the rest from reference TRBV5-5 and TRBJ2-1, the complete variable domain is DAGVTQSPTHLIKTRGQQVTLRCSPISGHKSVSWYQQVLGQGPQFIFQYYEKEERGRGNFPDRFSARQFPNYSSELNVNALLLGDSALYLCASSLDLGNEQFFGPGTRLTVL.

V usage is TRBV24-1 and J usage is TRBJ2-2; TRBD1 agrees at 8 bases. Germline V gives CDR1 KGHDR, CDR2 SFDVKD. With 12 bases clipped from V and 15 bases from J, the junction kept 23 bases outside the gene matches. The CDR3 has 15 residues. Here the CDR3 DNA reads TGTGCCCCCTCAGGGGGCGCAAGGACCGGGGAGCTGTTGTTTTTT. Its translation is CAPSGGARTGELLFF.

This clonotype was seen many times. The CDR3 nucleotides are TGTGCCAGCAGCTCGGGACGCAACACAGATACGCAGTATTTT. Amino acid sequence: CASSSGRNTDTQYF. This sequence joins TRBV2 and TRBJ2-3; D is tentatively TRBD1 or TRBD2 (5 bases each). CDR3 length: 14 residues. Trimming shortened V by 6 bases and J by 2 bases, and 12 bases separated the two germline ends. The germline V gene has CDR1 SNHLY and CDR2 FYNNEI.

Ten or more counts support this clonotype. This chain uses TRBV21-1 with TRBJ2-2; TRBD1 reflects the table's D call only, with no check against the DNA. TRBV21-1 corresponds to a pseudogene. The CDR3 consists of 16 residues. The CDR3 nucleotides read TGTGCCAGCAGCCCTAACTGGACAGAAATCACCGGGGAGCTGTTTTTT. It encodes CASSPNWTEITGELFF.

This clonotype was observed at least ten times. The gene calls are TRBV3-1 and TRBJ2-4, with D perhaps matching TRBD2 (6 bases). V gave up 1 base and J gave up 7 bases, with 14 bases separating them. This CDR3 comprises 15 residues. Germline loops: CDR1 LGHDT, CDR2 YNNKEL (reference sequence). CDR3 nucleotides: TGTGCCAGCAGCCAAGCTGGAGCGGGCGCGAACATTCAGTACTTC. Its translation: CASSQAGAGANIQYF. The whole variable domain, filled in from reference TRBV3-1 and TRBJ2-4, reads DTAVSQTPKYLVTQMGNDKSIKCEQNLGHDTMYWYKQDSKKFLKIMFSYNNKELIINETVPNRFSPKSPDKAHLNLHINSLELGDSAVYFCASSQAGAGANIQYFGAGTRLSVL.

The gene calls are TRBV20-1 and TRBJ2-5, with D unresolved. Germline CDR1 DFQATT, CDR2 SNEGSKA (reference sequence). V lost 0 bases and J 4 bases, leaving 12 bases between the germline ends. The CDR3 totals 14 residues. The CDR3 DNA reads TGCAGTGCTAGAGATAAGGGATACGGAGAGACCCAGTACTTC. Its translation: CSARDKGYGETQYF.

A single count supports this clonotype. Given a far larger clone just one base away, this is likely a sequencing read error. This is likely a read error, given that the CDR3 carries no conserved phenylalanine or tryptophan at its end. The chain couples TRBV6-8 to TRBJ2-7, with 8 bases that match TRBD1. The junction had 11 bases not matched to a gene; V was cut back by 5 bases and J by 5 bases. This CDR3 contains 15 residues. Germline-derived CDR1 and CDR2 are MNHGY and SAAAGT. The chain's CDR3 is CASSETGVRFNEQYI. CDR3 coding DNA: TGTGCCAGCAGTGAGACAGGGGTTCGTTTTAACGAGCAGTACATC.

The gene calls are TRBV21-1 and TRBJ2-7; the table assigns TRBD1, which was not confirmed against the DNA. TRBV21-1 is a known pseudogene. The CDR3 consists of 13 residues. CDR3 loop: CASSLTGDNEQYF. In nucleotides, the CDR3 is TGTGCCAGCAGCCTTACAGGGGACAATGAGCAGTACTTC.

With regard to this clonotype: A far larger clone is just one base off, so this is likely a read error. This sequence joins TRBV6-5 and TRBJ2-1; 9 bases match TRBD2. CDR3 length: 15 residues. Germline values: CDR1 MNHEY, CDR2 SVGAGI. CDR3 DNA: TGTGCCAGCAGTGACTCGAGTAGCGGGGGCAATGAGCAGTTCTTC. The encoded protein is CASSDSSSGGNEQFF.

This clonotype has at least ten counts. The chain uses TRBV6-2 or TRBV6-3 and TRBJ1-2, with D tentatively TRBD1 (6 bases). The germline V gene encodes CDR1 MNHEY and CDR2 SVGEGT. Deletions cut 1 base from V and 5 bases from J, with 8 bases between. This CDR3 has 13 residues. CDR3 bases: TGTGCCAGCAGTTACTATCAGGGGTATGGCTACACCTTC. Translated, it gives CASSYYQGYGYTF.

A note on this clonotype: With a much larger clone just one base away, this may be a read error. The chain uses TRBV6-8 and TRBJ1-6; maybe TRBD1 (5 bases). The CDR3 contains 15 residues. Trimming pared 7 bases from V and 7 bases from J, leaving 17 bases between. Germline CDR1 and CDR2: MNHGY and SAAAGT. The DNA for the CDR3 is TGTGCCAGCAACCGCACTCCAGGGTTGAATTCACCCCTCCACTTT. It codes for CASNRTPGLNSPLHF.

V is TRBV6-2 or TRBV6-3 and J is TRBJ1-4; possibly TRBD1 for D (6 bases). Germline assignment: CDR1 MNHEY and CDR2 SVGEGT. The ends were cut back, 1 base at V and 8 bases at J, with 11 bases in the middle. CDR3 size: 14 residues. CDR3 protein: CASSYLAGVEKLFF. In DNA, the CDR3 is TGTGCCAGCAGTTACTTGGCAGGGGTGGAAAAACTGTTTTTT.

This clonotype was recorded many times. The CDR3 loop reads CASSEFFAGGSTDTQYF. CDR3 in DNA: TGTGCCAGCAGTGAATTTTTCGCGGGGGGAAGCACAGATACGCAGTATTTT. J is TRBJ2-3 and V is TRBV2; 8 bases fit TRBD2. This CDR3 region has 17 residues. CDR1 and CDR2 (germline): SNHLY, FYNNEI. The V gene end was trimmed by 2 bases and the J gene end by 0 bases; junction bases not matched to a gene: 7.

This clonotype was counted many times. V usage is TRBV12-3 or TRBV12-4 and J usage is TRBJ2-1, with a possible D match to TRBD1 (6 bases). This CDR3 has 17 residues. Trimming took off 3 bases at V and 0 bases at J, with 15 bases between the two ends. The CDR3 bases are TGTGCCAGCAGTTTGGGGACATCTTCTAGCTCCTACAATGAGCAGTTCTTC. Translation: CASSLGTSSSSYNEQFF.

This clonotype was observed a few times. V is TRBV6-8 and J is TRBJ2-7; D is possibly TRBD2 (6 bases). The CDR3 spans 15 residues. Per the germline V gene, CDR1 is MNHGY and CDR2 is SAAAGT. The V gene lost 6 bases and the J gene lost 2 bases, with 17 bases spanning the gap. CDR3 sequence (DNA): TGTGCCAGCAGAGGACAACGTCCGGGGGCCTACGAGCAGTACTTC. Translated, it gives CASRGQRPGAYEQYF.

This clonotype was counted many times. The rearrangement uses TRBV5-1 and TRBJ2-5; 9 bases are a match to TRBD2. V gave up 1 base and J gave up 2 bases; unmatched junction bases: 9. Germline V CDR1 and CDR2: SGHRS, YFSETQ. The CDR3 consists of 17 residues. In DNA form, the CDR3 reads TGCGCCAGCAGCTTGCTAGCGGGGACTGTTGCGCAAGAGACCCAGTACTTC. Protein product: CASSLLAGTVAQETQYF.

This clonotype has a count of ten or more. The chain is built from TRBV19 and TRBJ1-2; D might be TRBD1 (6 bases). CDR1 is LNHDA and CDR2 is SQIVND in the germline V gene (reference sequence). The CDR3 runs 12 residues. V was cut by 9 bases and J by 3 bases, with 11 bases left in between. The CDR3 sequence: CASRAGDYGYTF. The CDR3 DNA sequence: TGTGCCAGCCGGGCAGGGGACTATGGCTACACCTTC.

This clonotype was counted between two and nine times. This chain connects TRBV6-2 or TRBV6-3 to TRBJ1-2; weak D call: TRBD1 (6 bases). The CDR3 runs 13 residues. Germline CDR1 reads MNHEY; CDR2 reads SVGEGT. V shed 5 bases and J shed 8 bases, with 15 bases lying between them. The CDR3 DNA sequence: TGTGCCAGCAGTATGCCGGGGGCGAGAGGCTACACCTTC. It encodes CASSMPGARGYTF.

This clonotype was seen repeatedly, ten times or more. The V call is TRBV12-3 or TRBV12-4, the J call TRBJ1-1; possibly TRBD1 for D (5 bases). Between the trimmed V and J ends, which lost 6 bases and 5 bases, there was a span of 19 bases. CDR3 size: 15 residues. CDR3 in DNA: TGTGCCAGCAGCCCTCCGGTTTGGGGCAGGACTGAAGCTTTCTTT. Its protein is CASSPPVWGRTEAFF.

This clonotype was seen ten or more times. The V call is TRBV12-3 or TRBV12-4, the J call TRBJ1-6, with a weak D call TRBD1 (5 bases). V gave up 5 bases and J gave up 14 bases, with 13 bases separating them. The CDR3 contains 12 residues. The CDR3 DNA sequence: TGTGCCAGCAGTACCTCGGGGGGTACCCTCCACTTT. Protein sequence: CASSTSGGTLHF.

V is TRBV5-1 and J is TRBJ2-7; possible D gene TRBD2, 6 bases. The CDR3 spans 17 residues. Germline CDR1 is SGHRS and CDR2 is YFSETQ. V shed 0 bases and J shed 0 bases, with 16 bases lying between them. The CDR3 sequence is CASSLGILAIPSYEQYF. For the CDR3, the DNA is TGCGCCAGCAGCTTGGGGATCCTAGCGATACCCTCCTACGAGCAGTACTTC.